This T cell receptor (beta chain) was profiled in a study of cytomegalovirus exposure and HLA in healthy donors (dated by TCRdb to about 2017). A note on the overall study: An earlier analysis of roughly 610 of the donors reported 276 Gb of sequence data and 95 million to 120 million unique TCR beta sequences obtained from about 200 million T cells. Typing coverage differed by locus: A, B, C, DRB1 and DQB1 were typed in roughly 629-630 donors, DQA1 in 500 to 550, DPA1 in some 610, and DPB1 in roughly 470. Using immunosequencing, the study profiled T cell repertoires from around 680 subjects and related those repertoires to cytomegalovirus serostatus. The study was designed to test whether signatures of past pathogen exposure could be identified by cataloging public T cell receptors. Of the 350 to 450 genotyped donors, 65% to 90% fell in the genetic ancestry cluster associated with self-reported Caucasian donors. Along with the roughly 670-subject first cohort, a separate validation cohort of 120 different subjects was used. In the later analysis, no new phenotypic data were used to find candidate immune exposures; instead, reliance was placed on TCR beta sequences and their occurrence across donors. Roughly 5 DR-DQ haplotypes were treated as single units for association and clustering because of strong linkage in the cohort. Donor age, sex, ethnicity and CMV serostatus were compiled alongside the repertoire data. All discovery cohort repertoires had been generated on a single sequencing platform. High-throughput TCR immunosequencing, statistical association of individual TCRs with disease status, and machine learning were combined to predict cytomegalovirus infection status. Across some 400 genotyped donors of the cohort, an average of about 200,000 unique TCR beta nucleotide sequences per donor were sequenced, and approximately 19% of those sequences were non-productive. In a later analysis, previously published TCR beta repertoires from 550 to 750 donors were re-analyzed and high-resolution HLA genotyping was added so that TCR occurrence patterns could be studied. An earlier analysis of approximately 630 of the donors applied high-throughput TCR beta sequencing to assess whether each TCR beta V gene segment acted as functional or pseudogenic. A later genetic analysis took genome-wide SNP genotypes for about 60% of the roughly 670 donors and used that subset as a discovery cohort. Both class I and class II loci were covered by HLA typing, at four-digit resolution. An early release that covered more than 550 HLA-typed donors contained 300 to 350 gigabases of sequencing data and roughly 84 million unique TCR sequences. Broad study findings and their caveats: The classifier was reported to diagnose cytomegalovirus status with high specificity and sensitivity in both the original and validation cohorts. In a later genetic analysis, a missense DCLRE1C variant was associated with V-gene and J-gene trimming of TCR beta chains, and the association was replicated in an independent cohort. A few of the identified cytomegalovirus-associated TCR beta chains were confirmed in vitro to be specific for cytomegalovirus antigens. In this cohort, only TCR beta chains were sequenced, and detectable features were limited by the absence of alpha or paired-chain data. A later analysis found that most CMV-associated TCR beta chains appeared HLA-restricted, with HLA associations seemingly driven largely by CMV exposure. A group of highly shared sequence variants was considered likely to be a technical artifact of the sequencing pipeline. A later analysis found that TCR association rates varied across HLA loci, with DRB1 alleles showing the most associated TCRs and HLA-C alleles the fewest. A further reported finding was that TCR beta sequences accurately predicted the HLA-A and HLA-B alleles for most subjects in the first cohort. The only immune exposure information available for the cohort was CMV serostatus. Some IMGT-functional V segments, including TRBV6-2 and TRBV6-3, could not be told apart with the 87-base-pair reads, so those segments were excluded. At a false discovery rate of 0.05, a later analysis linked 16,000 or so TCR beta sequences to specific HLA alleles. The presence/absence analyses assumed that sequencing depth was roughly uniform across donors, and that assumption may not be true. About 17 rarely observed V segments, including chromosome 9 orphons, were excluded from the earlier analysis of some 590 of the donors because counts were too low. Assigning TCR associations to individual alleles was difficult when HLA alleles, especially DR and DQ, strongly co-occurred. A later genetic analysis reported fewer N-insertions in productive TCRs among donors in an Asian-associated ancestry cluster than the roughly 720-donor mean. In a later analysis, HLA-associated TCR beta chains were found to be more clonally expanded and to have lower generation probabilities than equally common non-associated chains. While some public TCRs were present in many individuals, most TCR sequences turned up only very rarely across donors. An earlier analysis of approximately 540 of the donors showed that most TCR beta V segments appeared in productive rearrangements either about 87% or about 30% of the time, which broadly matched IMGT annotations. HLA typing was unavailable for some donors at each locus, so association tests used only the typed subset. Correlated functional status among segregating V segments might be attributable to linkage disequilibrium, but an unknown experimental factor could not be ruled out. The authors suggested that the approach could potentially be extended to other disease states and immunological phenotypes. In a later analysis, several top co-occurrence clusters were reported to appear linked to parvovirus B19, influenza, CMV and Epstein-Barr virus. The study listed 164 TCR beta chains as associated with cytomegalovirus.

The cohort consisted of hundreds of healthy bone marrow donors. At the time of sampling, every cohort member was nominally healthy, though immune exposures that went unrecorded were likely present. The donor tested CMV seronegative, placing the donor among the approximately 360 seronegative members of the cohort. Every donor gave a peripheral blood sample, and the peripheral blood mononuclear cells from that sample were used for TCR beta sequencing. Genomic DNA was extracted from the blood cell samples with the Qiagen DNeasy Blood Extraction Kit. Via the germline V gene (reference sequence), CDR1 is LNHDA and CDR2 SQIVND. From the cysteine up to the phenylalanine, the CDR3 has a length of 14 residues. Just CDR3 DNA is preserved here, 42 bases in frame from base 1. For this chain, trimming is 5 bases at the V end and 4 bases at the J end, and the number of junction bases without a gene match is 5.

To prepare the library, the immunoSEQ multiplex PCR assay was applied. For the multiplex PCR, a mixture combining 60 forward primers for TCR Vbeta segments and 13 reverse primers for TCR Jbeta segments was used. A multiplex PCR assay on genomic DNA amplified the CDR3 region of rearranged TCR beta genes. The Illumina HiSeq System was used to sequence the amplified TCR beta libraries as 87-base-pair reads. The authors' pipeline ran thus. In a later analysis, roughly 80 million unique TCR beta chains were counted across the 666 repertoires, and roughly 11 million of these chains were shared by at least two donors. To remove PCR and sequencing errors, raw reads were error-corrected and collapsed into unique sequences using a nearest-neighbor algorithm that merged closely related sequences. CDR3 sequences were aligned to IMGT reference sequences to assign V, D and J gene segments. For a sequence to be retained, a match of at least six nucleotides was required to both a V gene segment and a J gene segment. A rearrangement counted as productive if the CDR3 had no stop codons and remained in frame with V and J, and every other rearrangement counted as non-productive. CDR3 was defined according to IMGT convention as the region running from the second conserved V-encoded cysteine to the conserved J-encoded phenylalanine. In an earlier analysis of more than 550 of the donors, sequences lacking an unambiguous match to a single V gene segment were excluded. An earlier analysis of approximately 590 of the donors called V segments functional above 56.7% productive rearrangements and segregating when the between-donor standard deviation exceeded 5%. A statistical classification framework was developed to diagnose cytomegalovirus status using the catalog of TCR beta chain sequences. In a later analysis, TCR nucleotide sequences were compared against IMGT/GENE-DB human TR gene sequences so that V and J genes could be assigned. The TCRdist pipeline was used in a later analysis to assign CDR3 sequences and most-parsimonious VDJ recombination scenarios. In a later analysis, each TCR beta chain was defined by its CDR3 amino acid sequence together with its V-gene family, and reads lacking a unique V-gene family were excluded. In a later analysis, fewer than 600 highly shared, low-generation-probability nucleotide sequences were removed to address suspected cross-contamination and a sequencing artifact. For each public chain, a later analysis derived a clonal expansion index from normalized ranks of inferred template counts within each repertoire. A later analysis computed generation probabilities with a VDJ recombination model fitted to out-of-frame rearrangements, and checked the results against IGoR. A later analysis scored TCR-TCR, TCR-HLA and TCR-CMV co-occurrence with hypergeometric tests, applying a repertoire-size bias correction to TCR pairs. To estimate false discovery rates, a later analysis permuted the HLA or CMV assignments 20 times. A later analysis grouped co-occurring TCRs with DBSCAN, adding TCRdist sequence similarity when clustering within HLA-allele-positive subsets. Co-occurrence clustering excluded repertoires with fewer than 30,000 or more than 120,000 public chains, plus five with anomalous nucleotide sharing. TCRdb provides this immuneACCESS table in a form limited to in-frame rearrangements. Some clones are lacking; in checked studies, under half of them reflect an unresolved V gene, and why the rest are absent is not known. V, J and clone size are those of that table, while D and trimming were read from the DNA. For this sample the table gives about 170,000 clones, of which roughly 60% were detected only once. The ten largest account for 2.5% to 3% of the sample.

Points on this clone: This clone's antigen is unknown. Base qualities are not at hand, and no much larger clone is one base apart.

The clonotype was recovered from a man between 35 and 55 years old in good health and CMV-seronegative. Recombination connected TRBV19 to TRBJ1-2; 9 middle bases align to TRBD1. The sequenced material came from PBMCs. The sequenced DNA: TGTGCCAGTAGTGGGGACAGGGCCAGCTATGGCTACACCTTC. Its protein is CASSGDRASYGYTF.